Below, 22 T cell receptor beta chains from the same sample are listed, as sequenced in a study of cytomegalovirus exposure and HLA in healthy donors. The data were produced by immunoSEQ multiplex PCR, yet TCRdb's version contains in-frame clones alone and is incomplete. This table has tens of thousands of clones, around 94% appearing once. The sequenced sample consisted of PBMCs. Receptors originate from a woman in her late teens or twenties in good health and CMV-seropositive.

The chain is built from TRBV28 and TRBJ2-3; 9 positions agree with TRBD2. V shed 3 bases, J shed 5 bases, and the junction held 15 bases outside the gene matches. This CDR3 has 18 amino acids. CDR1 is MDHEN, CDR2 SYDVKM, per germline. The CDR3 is CASSFSSFGGREVDTQYF. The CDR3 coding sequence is TGTGCCAGCAGTTTCTCTTCCTTTGGCGGGAGGGAGGTAGATACGCAGTATTTT.

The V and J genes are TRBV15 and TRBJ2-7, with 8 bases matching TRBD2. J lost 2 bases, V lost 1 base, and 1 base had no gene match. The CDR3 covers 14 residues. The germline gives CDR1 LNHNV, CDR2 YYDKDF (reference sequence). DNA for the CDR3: TGTGCCACCAGCAGAGGTAGCGGGGCCTACGAGCAGTACTTC. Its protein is CATSRGSGAYEQYF.

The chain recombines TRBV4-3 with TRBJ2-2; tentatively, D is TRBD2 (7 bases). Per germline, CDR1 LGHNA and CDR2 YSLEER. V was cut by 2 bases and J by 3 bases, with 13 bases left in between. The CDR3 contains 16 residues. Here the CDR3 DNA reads TGCGCCAGCAGCCAAACCGGGGGGCCCGACACCGGGGAGCTGTTTTTT. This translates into CASSQTGGPDTGELFF.

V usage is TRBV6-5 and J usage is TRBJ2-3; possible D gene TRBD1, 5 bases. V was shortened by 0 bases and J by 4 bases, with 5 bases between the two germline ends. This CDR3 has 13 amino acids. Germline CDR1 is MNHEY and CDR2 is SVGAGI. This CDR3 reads CASSYSGPDTQYF. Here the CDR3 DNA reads TGTGCCAGCAGTTACTCGGGGCCAGATACGCAGTATTTT.

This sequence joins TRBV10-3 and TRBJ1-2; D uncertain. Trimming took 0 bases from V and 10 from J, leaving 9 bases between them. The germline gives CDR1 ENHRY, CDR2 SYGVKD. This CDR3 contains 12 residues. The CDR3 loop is CAISESVGAYTF. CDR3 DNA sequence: TGTGCCATCAGTGAGTCGGTGGGAGCCTACACCTTC.

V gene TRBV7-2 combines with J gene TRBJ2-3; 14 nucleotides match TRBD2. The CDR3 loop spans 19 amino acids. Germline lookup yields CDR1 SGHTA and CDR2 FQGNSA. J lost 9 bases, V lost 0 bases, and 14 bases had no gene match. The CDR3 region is CASSLAPLLTSGGARTQYF. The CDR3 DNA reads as TGTGCCAGCAGCTTAGCCCCCCTTCTGACTAGCGGGGGGGCCAGGACGCAGTATTTT.

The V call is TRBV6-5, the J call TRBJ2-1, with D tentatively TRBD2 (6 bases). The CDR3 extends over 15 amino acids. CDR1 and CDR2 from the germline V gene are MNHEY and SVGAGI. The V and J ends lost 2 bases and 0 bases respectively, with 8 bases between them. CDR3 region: CASSYAGSSYNEQFF. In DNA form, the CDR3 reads TGTGCCAGCAGTTACGCGGGGAGCTCCTACAATGAGCAGTTCTTC.

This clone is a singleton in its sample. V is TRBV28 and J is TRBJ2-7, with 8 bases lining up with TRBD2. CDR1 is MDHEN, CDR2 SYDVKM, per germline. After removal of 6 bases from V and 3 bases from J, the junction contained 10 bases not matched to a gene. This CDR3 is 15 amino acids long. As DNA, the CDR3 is TGTGCCAGCAGCCGCCTAGGGCGGGAGGTCTACGAGCAGTACTTC. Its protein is CASSRLGREVYEQYF.

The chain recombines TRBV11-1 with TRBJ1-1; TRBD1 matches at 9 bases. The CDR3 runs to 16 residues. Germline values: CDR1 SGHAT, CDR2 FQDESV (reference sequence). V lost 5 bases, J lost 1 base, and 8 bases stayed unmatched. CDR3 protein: CASSPWTGATNTEAFF. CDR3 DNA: TGTGCCAGCAGCCCTTGGACAGGGGCTACGAACACTGAAGCTTTCTTT. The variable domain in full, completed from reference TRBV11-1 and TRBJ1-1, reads EAEVAQSPRYKITEKSQAVAFWCDPISGHATLYWYRQILGQGPELLVQFQDESVVDDSQLPKDRFSAERLKGVDSTLKIQPAELGDSAMYLCASSPWTGATNTEAFFGQGTRLTVV.

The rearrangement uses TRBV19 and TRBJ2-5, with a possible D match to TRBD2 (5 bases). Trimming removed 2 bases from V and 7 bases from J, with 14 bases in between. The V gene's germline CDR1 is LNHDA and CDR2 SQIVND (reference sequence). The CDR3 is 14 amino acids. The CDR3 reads CASSINTDRGTQYF. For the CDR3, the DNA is TGTGCCAGTAGTATAAACACAGACCGGGGGACCCAGTACTTC.

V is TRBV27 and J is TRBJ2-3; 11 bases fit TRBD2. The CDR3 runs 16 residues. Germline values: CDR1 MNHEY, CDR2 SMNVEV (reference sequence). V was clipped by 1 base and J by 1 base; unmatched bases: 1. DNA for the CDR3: TGTGCCAGCAGTTTATTACTAGCGGGGGGCACAGATACGCAGTATTTT. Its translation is CASSLLLAGGTDTQYF.

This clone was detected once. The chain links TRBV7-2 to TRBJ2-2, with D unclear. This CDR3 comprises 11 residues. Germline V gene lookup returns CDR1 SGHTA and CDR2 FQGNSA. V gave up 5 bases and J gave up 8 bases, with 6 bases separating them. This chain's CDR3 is CASSAGGELFF. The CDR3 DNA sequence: TGTGCCAGCAGCGCCGGTGGGGAGCTGTTTTTT.

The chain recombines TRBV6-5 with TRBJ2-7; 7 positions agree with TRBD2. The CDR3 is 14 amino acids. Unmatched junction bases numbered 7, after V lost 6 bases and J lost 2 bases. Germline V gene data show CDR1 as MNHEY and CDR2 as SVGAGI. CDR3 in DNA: TGTGCCAGCAGACCTCCGGGACTACCCTACGAGCAGTACTTC. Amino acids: CASRPPGLPYEQYF.

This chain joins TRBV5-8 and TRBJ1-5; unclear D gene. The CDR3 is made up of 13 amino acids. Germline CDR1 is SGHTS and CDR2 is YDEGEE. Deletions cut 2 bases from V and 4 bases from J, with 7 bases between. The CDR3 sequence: CASSLGLNQPQHF. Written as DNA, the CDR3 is TGTGCCAGCAGCTTAGGACTGAATCAGCCCCAGCATTTT.

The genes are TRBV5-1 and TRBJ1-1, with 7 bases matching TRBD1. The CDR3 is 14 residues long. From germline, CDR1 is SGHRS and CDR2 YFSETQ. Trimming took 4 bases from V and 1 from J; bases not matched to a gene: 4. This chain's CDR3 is CASSLRQGNTEAFF. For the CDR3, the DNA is TGCGCCAGCAGCCTACGACAGGGGAACACTGAAGCTTTCTTT.

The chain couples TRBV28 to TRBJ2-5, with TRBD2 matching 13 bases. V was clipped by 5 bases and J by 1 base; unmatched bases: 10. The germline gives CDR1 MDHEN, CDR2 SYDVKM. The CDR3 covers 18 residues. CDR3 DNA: TGTGCCAGCAGTCGGACTAGCGGGGGTCCTGTTCTCCAAGAGACCCAGTACTTC. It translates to CASSRTSGGPVLQETQYF.

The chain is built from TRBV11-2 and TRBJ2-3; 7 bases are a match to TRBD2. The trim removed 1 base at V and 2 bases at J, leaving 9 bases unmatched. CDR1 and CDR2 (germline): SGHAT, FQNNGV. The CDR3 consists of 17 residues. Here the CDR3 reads CASSLGGSSGPTDTQYF. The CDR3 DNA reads TGTGCCAGCAGCTTAGGAGGGTCTAGCGGTCCCACAGATACGCAGTATTTT. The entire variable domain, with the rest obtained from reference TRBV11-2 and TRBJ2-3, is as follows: EAGVAQSPRYKIIEKRQSVAFWCNPISGHATLYWYQQILGQGPKLLIQFQNNGVVDDSQLPKDRFSAERLKGVDSTLKIQPAKLEDSAVYLCASSLGGSSGPTDTQYFGPGTRLTVL.

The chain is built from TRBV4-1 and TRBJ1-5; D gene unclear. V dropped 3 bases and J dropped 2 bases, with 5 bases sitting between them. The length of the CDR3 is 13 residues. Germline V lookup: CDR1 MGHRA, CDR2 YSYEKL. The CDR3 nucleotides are TGCGCCAGCAGCCACCCGGGCAATCAGCCCCAGCATTTT. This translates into CASSHPGNQPQHF.

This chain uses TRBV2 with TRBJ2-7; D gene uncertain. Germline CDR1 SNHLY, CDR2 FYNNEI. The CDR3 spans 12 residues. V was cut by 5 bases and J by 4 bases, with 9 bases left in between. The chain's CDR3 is CASSLTEYEQYF. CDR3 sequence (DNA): TGTGCCAGCAGTCTAACAGAGTACGAGCAGTACTTC. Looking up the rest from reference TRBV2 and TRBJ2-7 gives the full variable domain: EPEVTQTPSHQVTQMGQEVILRCVPISNHLYFYWYRQILGQKVEFLVSFYNNEISEKSEIFDDQFSVERPDGSNFTLKIRSTKLEDSAMYFCASSLTEYEQYFGPGTRLTVT.

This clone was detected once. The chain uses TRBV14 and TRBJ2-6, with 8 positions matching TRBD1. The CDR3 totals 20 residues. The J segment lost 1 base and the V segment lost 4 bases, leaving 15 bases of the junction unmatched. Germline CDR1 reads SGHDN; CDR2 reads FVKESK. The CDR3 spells CASSPPGQGAWVSGANVLTF. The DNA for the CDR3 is TGTGCCAGCAGCCCACCGGGGCAGGGGGCATGGGTGTCTGGGGCCAACGTCCTGACTTTC.

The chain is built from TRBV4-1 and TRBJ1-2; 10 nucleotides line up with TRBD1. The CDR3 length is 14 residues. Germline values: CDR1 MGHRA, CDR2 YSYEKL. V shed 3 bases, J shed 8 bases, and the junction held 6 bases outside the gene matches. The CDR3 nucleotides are TGCGCCAGCAGCCAGATGGGGGACAGGGGCGGCTACACCTTC. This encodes CASSQMGDRGGYTF.

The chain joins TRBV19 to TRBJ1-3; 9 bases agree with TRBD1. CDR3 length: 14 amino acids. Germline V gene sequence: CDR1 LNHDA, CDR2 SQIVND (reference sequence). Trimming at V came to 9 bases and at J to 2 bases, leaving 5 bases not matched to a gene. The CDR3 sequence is CASRDRVTGNTIYF. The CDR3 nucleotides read TGTGCCAGCAGGGACAGGGTAACTGGAAACACCATATATTTT.